These 30 T cell receptor beta chains were all obtained from the same sample, sequenced in a study of beta chain features in type 1 diabetes (dated by TCRdb to the late 2010s). Library creation used the immunoSEQ multiplex PCR assay. The entire isolated RNA was reverse transcribed using the High Capacity cDNA Reverse Transcription Kit, and thus expressed TCRB transcripts were sequenced. What TCRdb holds here is the immuneACCESS table cut down to in-frame rearrangements. Part of the clones is not present; checked against another copy, under half of the missing clones reflect an unresolved V gene, and the others are unexplained. Recorded for this sample are approximately 90,000 clones; around a third of them occurred a single time. The ten top clones hold approximately 0.45% of the sample. Sequenced sample: stem cell memory CD4+ T cells from blood. According to the study, the label for this sample's cell subset or site signals: stem cell-like memory CD4+ T cells. These receptors all stem from a woman under 30 in good health.

The chain is built from TRBV7-9 and TRBJ1-4, with D unclear. CDR1 SEHNR and CDR2 FQNEAQ come from the germline V gene (reference sequence). Deletions cut 1 base from V and 5 bases from J, with 8 bases between. The CDR3 loop spans 14 amino acids. The chain's CDR3 is CASSLEAGNEKLFF. CDR3 nucleotides: TGTGCCAGCAGCTTAGAGGCGGGGAATGAAAAACTGTTTTTT. Full variable domain (outside the CDR3, taken from reference TRBV7-9 and TRBJ1-4): DTGVSQNPRHKITKRGQNVTFRCDPISEHNRLYWYRQTLGQGPEFLTYFQNEAQLEKSRLLSDRFSAERPKGSFSTLEIQRTEQGDSAMYLCASSLEAGNEKLFFGSGTQLSVL.

The chain couples TRBV18 to TRBJ2-1, with 13 bases fitting TRBD2. J lost 7 bases, V lost 3 bases, and 3 bases had no gene match. The CDR3 length is 15 residues. Per germline, CDR1 KGHSH and CDR2 LQKENI. DNA for the CDR3: TGTGCCAGCTCACCCGGGACTAGCGGGGTAAATGAGCAGTTCTTC. Protein sequence: CASSPGTSGVNEQFF.

This clone was seen a handful of times. This chain links TRBV19 with TRBJ2-1; no reliable D call. CDR3 length: 11 residues. Germline CDR1 is LNHDA and CDR2 is SQIVND (reference sequence). Trimming pared 3 bases from V and 9 bases from J, leaving 6 bases between. Here the CDR3 reads CASSIFREQFF. CDR3 bases: TGTGCCAGTAGTATTTTTCGTGAGCAGTTCTTC.

This clone appeared a few times. The gene calls are TRBV20-1 and TRBJ2-1; D is uncertain. CDR1 and CDR2 from the germline V gene are DFQATT and SNEGSKA (reference sequence). The CDR3 covers 11 residues. The germline V and J ends were trimmed by 7 bases and 2 bases, with 6 bases remaining between them. CDR3 amino acids: CSGTAYNEQFF. As DNA, the CDR3 is TGCAGTGGCACAGCCTACAATGAGCAGTTCTTC.

This clone was seen only a few times. The V call is TRBV6-1, the J call TRBJ2-4; perhaps TRBD2 as D (6 bases). This CDR3 is built from 17 residues. Between the trimmed V and J ends, which lost 0 bases and 3 bases, there was a span of 15 bases. Germline CDR1 and CDR2: MNHNS and SASEGT. Written as DNA, the CDR3 is TGTGCCAGCAGTGAAGCTATGGGGGGAGGCGGCAAAAACATTCAGTACTTC. The encoded protein is CASSEAMGGGGKNIQYF.

The gene calls are TRBV2 and TRBJ2-2; 7 nucleotides line up with TRBD1. V shed 6 bases and J 6 bases; nucleotides not matched to a gene: 7. This CDR3 has 14 residues. Germline assignment: CDR1 SNHLY and CDR2 FYNNEI. The CDR3 DNA reads TGTGCCAGCAGGTCGACAGGGAGCTCCGGGGAGCTGTTTTTT. It codes for CASRSTGSSGELFF.

The gene calls are TRBV7-8 and TRBJ1-5; 8 nucleotides line up with TRBD1. CDR1 is SGHVS and CDR2 is FQNEAQ in the germline V gene. The CDR3 spans 15 residues. The junction had 7 bases not matched to a gene; V was cut back by 6 bases and J by 3 bases. The CDR3 loop is CASSSGQGLNQPQHF. The CDR3 DNA reads as TGTGCCAGCAGTTCTGGACAGGGTCTCAATCAGCCCCAGCATTTT.

The DNA of the CDR3 is TGTGCCAGCAGCGAGCGTGATACGCAGTATTTT. Encoded protein: CASSERDTQYF. The chain combines TRBV7-2 with TRBJ2-3; D uncertain. CDR3 length equals 11 residues. In germline, CDR1 is SGHTA, CDR2 FQGNSA. V gave up 5 bases and J gave up 6 bases, with 6 bases separating them.

The chain recombines TRBV19 with TRBJ2-3; D possibly corresponds to TRBD1 (7 bases). Germline values: CDR1 LNHDA, CDR2 SQIVND (reference sequence). The ends were cut back, 5 bases at V and 2 bases at J, with 17 bases in the middle. CDR3 length: 16 residues. The CDR3 loop is CASSPQGGRLTDTQYF. The CDR3 region has the DNA TGTGCCAGTAGTCCTCAGGGGGGAAGGCTCACAGATACGCAGTATTTT.

This clone was counted a few times. The rearrangement links TRBV7-9 to TRBJ2-7, with TRBD1 as a possible D gene (5 bases). Trimming cost V 0 bases and J 5 bases, with 11 bases left between them. CDR1 and CDR2 (germline): SEHNR, FQNEAQ (reference sequence). There are 14 residues in the CDR3. The CDR3 spells CASSLAQTADEQYF. CDR3 DNA: TGTGCCAGCAGCTTAGCGCAGACAGCAGACGAGCAGTACTTC. The complete variable domain, with remaining parts taken from reference TRBV7-9 and TRBJ2-7, reads DTGVSQNPRHKITKRGQNVTFRCDPISEHNRLYWYRQTLGQGPEFLTYFQNEAQLEKSRLLSDRFSAERPKGSFSTLEIQRTEQGDSAMYLCASSLAQTADEQYFGPGTRLTVT.

In this sample, this clone turned up a few times. This sequence joins TRBV19 and TRBJ2-7; D remains ambiguous. V lost 1 base and J 2 bases, leaving 12 bases between the germline ends. The CDR3 is made up of 15 amino acids. Germline CDR1 and CDR2: LNHDA and SQIVND (reference sequence). CDR3 nucleotide sequence: TGTGCCAGTAGTATAGGACTCGAATCCCCCTACGAGCAGTACTTC. This gives the protein CASSIGLESPYEQYF.

The chain has TRBV6-6 and TRBJ2-7; D may be TRBD1 (6 bases). Trimming removed 10 bases at V and 3 bases at J, with 13 bases between. The CDR3 covers 12 residues. Germline CDR1 is MNHNY and CDR2 is SVGAGI (reference sequence). Here the CDR3 DNA reads TGTGCCACCAACAGGGAAGGCTACGAGCAGTACTTC. Its translation is CATNREGYEQYF.

This clone was seen a handful of times. The rearrangement links TRBV30 to TRBJ2-3; TRBD2 aligns across 7 bases. This CDR3 is 13 amino acids long. Per the germline V gene, CDR1 is GTSNPN and CDR2 is SVGIG (reference sequence). V gave up 7 bases and J gave up 4 bases; unmatched junction bases: 8. In DNA, the CDR3 is TGTGCCTCAGCACCCGCGGGGGCAGATACGCAGTATTTT. Protein product: CASAPAGADTQYF.

V and J are TRBV18 and TRBJ2-3; no firm D call. The germline CDR1 and CDR2 sequences are KGHSH and LQKENI. CDR3 length: 16 amino acids. V dropped 1 base and J dropped 2 bases, with 13 bases sitting between them. Written as DNA, the CDR3 is TGTGCCAGCTCACCACTCGGTCAGAGACACACAGATACGCAGTATTTT. As protein: CASSPLGQRHTDTQYF.

The V gene is TRBV19, the J gene TRBJ1-2; tentatively, D is TRBD1 (6 bases). This CDR3 comprises 12 residues. V lost 10 bases and J lost 4, with 13 bases in between. Per the germline V gene, CDR1 is LNHDA and CDR2 is SQIVND (reference sequence). The CDR3 coding sequence is TGTGCCACGCAGGGGCTGAGCTATGGCTACACCTTC. Amino acid sequence: CATQGLSYGYTF.

This clone was counted only a few times. At one boundary the junction diverges from the germline segment, which might be a read error. This chain connects TRBV11-2 to TRBJ2-1; the match to TRBD2 covers 14 bases. Germline loops: CDR1 SGHAT, CDR2 FQNNGV. The CDR3 runs 16 residues. The CDR3 region is CASRQTSGRDYNERFF. The CDR3, as DNA: TGTGCCAGCAGACAGACTAGCGGGAGGGACTACAATGAGCGGTTCTTC.

V gene TRBV4-2 combines with J gene TRBJ2-7, with TRBD1 as a possible D gene (8 bases). V shed 2 bases and J shed 7 bases, with 15 bases lying between them. This CDR3 has 14 residues. Germline values: CDR1 LGHNA, CDR2 YNFKEQ. The CDR3, as DNA: TGTGCCAGCAGCCAAAAGGGAGGGGACAGGGAGCAGTACTTC. As protein: CASSQKGGDREQYF.

The chain has TRBV7-9 and TRBJ2-7; D gene ambiguous. The V end was cut by 5 bases, the J end by 3 bases, with 17 bases between. The CDR3 has 15 residues. Germline lookup yields CDR1 SEHNR and CDR2 FQNEAQ (reference sequence). The CDR3 loop is CASSVDFVLFYEQYF. The CDR3 bases are TGTGCCAGCAGCGTAGACTTCGTACTTTTCTACGAGCAGTACTTC.

In DNA, the CDR3 is TGTGCCAGCAGCCAAGCGACAGGGCCCGAGCAGTACTTC. Its protein is CASSQATGPEQYF. This chain joins TRBV4-2 and TRBJ2-7; 7 positions agree with TRBD1. V shed 1 base and J 6 bases; nucleotides not matched to a gene: 3. This CDR3 contains 13 residues. From germline, CDR1 is LGHNA and CDR2 YNFKEQ.

This sequence joins TRBV5-1 and TRBJ2-3; TRBD2 matches 9 bases. V shed 0 bases and J 2 bases; nucleotides not matched to a gene: 7. The CDR3 is 17 residues long. The V gene's germline CDR1 is SGHRS and CDR2 YFSETQ. The CDR3 here is CASSLGNSGGNTDTQYF. The CDR3 nucleotides read TGCGCCAGCAGCTTGGGTAATAGCGGGGGTAACACAGATACGCAGTATTTT.

The chain joins TRBV30 to TRBJ1-1, with D perhaps matching TRBD1 (6 bases). CDR3 length: 14 residues. Per germline, CDR1 GTSNPN and CDR2 SVGIG (reference sequence). Trimming removed 3 bases at V and 1 base at J, with 12 bases between. The CDR3 bases are TGTGCCTGGAGAGGGGGGGCGGCGAACACTGAAGCTTTCTTT. It encodes CAWRGGAANTEAFF. Using reference TRBV30 and TRBJ1-1 for the parts outside the CDR3, the full variable domain is SQTIHQWPATLVQPVGSPLSLECTVEGTSNPNLYWYRQAAGRGLQLLFYSVGIGQISSEVPQNLSASRPQDRQFILSSKKLLLSDSGFYLCAWRGGAANTEAFFGQGTRLTVV.

CDR3 DNA: TGTGCCAGCAGCGTAGAGCAGGGGGCGGGTACTGAAGCTTTCTTT. Translating gives CASSVEQGAGTEAFF. The chain joins TRBV9 to TRBJ1-1, with TRBD1 matching over 8 bases. The CDR3 spans 15 residues. V dropped 0 bases and J dropped 5; count of bases not matched to a gene: 6. Germline V gives CDR1 SGDLS, CDR2 YYNGEE.

The chain links TRBV30 to TRBJ1-4; D might be TRBD1 (6 bases). Germline CDR1 and CDR2: GTSNPN and SVGIG (reference sequence). Deletions cut 5 bases from V and 3 bases from J, with 10 bases between. The CDR3 is 13 residues long. CDR3 sequence: CAWAQGPNEKLFF. The CDR3 DNA sequence: TGTGCCTGGGCACAGGGACCTAATGAAAAACTGTTTTTT.

V usage is TRBV7-2 and J usage is TRBJ2-5; D is undetermined. Trimming took 2 bases from V and 1 from J, leaving 8 bases between them. Germline-derived CDR1 and CDR2 are SGHTA and FQGNSA. The length of the CDR3 is 14 residues. CDR3 sequence reads: CASSLSRIQETQYF. The CDR3 DNA follows: TGTGCCAGCAGCTTATCGCGGATCCAAGAGACCCAGTACTTC. The variable domain in full, completed from reference TRBV7-2 and TRBJ2-5, reads GAGVSQSPSNKVTEKGKDVELRCDPISGHTALYWYRQSLGQGLEFLIYFQGNSAPDKSGLPSDRFSAERTGGSVSTLTIQRTQQEDSAVYLCASSLSRIQETQYFGPGTRLLVL.

The J gene is TRBJ2-7, the V gene TRBV30; no clear D. CDR1 GTSNPN and CDR2 SVGIG come from the germline V gene (reference sequence). Trimming left V 5 bases short and J 0 bases short, with 11 bases between. The CDR3 has 13 residues. CDR3 amino acids: CAWDIGTSYEQYF. As DNA, the CDR3 is TGTGCCTGGGACATAGGAACCTCCTACGAGCAGTACTTC.

The gene calls are TRBV5-1 and TRBJ2-5, with 9 bases identical to TRBD2. Germline assignment: CDR1 SGHRS and CDR2 YFSETQ. The CDR3 contains 15 residues. The V and J ends lost 4 bases and 5 bases, in that order; junction bases with no gene match: 9. This CDR3 is CASSPAAGGVETQYF. The CDR3 nucleotides are TGCGCCAGCAGCCCGGCCGCGGGAGGGGTTGAGACCCAGTACTTC.

This chain links TRBV7-2 with TRBJ2-7; TRBD2 agrees at 13 bases. The V gene end was trimmed by 5 bases and the J gene end by 0 bases; junction bases not matched to a gene: 13. Germline values: CDR1 SGHTA, CDR2 FQGNSA. CDR3 length equals 19 residues. The CDR3 sequence is CASSRPGTSGAKSSYEQYF. The CDR3 nucleotides are TGTGCCAGCAGCCGTCCCGGGACTAGCGGGGCCAAAAGCTCCTACGAGCAGTACTTC.

This clone occurred a few times. J is TRBJ2-1 and V is TRBV2; 7 bases line up with TRBD2. From germline, CDR1 is SNHLY and CDR2 FYNNEI. The CDR3 contains 13 residues. After removal of 8 bases from V and 8 bases from J, the junction contained 9 bases not matched to a gene. The CDR3 sequence: CASGGESVDEQFF. The CDR3 nucleotides are TGTGCCAGCGGGGGGGAGTCGGTCGATGAGCAGTTCTTC.

This clone was seen only a few times. This chain links TRBV9 with TRBJ1-1; 7 nucleotides agree with TRBD1. CDR3 length equals 14 residues. Germline V gene lookup returns CDR1 SGDLS and CDR2 YYNGEE. Trimming removed 4 bases from V and 4 bases from J; junction bases left unmatched: 7. Written as DNA, the CDR3 is TGTGCCAGCAGCCCACGACAGGGAGGCACTGAAGCTTTCTTT. This codes for CASSPRQGGTEAFF.

This clone was counted a few times. The chain couples TRBV30 to TRBJ1-1, with D possibly matching TRBD1 (6 bases). With 0 bases removed from V and 5 bases from J, the gap between germline ends came to 16 bases. Per the germline V gene, CDR1 is GTSNPN and CDR2 is SVGIG (reference sequence). CDR3 length: 15 residues. CDR3 sequence reads: CAWSVRGRGGTEAFF. CDR3 sequence (DNA): TGTGCCTGGAGTGTACGGGGCAGGGGAGGGACTGAAGCTTTCTTT.